The clone carrying this TCR beta chain was found once. Per the original data handling: Reference gene primer amplification gave estimated nucleated cell counts. Repertoires were generated with immunoSEQ multiplex PCR, while TCRdb's copy carries only in-frame clones and drops some. D and trimming come from the DNA, and the V and J calls and clone size come from that table. The table shows about 200,000 clones, with about nine tenths occurring only once. The record originates from a study of blood T cell repertoires in COVID-19. Background on the study: Samples of COVID-19 (acute and convalescent) were obtained from the United States, Italy and Spain.

This clonotype was obtained from a man aged 18 to 35 with active or convalescent COVID-19. Sequencing used peripheral blood.

CDR3 bases: TGTGCCAGCAGTCCTACCCCCCACAGCTCCTACGAGCAGTACTTC. It is translated as CASSPTPHSSYEQYF. J is TRBJ2-7 and V is TRBV6-5; no reliable D call. The CDR3 has 15 residues. The V gene's germline CDR1 is MNHEY and CDR2 SVGAGI. Between the trimmed V and J ends, which lost 5 bases and 0 bases, there was a span of 14 bases.